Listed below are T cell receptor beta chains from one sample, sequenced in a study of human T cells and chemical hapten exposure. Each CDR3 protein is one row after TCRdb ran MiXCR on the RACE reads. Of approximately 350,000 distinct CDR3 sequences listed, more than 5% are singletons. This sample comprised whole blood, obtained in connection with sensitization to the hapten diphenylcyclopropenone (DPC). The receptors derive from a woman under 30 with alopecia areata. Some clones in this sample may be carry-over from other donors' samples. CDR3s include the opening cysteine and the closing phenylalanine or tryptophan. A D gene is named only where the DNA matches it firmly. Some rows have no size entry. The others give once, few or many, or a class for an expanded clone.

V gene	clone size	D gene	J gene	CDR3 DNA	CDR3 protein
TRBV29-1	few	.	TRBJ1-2	TGCAGCGTTGAAAGGGGGGTTCGTGGCTACACCTTC	CSVERGVRGYTF
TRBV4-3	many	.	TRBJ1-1	TGCGCCAGCAGCCAAGGGAAGCTAAGCGGGGCTTTCTTT	CASSQGKLSGAFF
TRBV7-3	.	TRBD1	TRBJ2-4	TGTGCCAGCAGCTTAGGAGGGACAGGAGGCAAAAACATTCAGTACTTC	CASSLGGTGGKNIQYF
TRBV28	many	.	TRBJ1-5	TGTGCCAGCAGTCTCCAGAATCAGCCCCAGCATTTT	CASSLQNQPQHF
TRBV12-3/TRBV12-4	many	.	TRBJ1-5	TGTGCCAGCAGTACACGGAACGGGAGTCTCAATCAGCCCCAGCATTTT	CASSTRNGSLNQPQHF
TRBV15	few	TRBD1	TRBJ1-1	TGTGCCACCAGCAGAGATCGGAATAGGGGGCAATCTGAAGCTTTCTTT	CATSRDRNRGQSEAFF
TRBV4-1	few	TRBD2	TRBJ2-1	TGCGCCAGCAGGGGACTAGCGGGGGCCCACTCCTACAATGAGCAGTTCTTC	CASRGLAGAHSYNEQFF
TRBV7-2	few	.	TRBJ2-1	TGTGCCAGCAGCCCGAGAAGGCAGGTCGGTGAGCAGTTCTTC	CASSPRRQVGEQFF
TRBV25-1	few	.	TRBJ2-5	TGTGCCAGCAGTAACGGGGTTTCCCAAGAGACCCAGTACTTC	CASSNGVSQETQYF
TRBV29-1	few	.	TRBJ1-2	TGCAGCGTTGAGGGCACTAACTATGGCTACACCTTC	CSVEGTNYGYTF
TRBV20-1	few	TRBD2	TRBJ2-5	TGCAGTGCTAGCGGGACTAGCGGGGAGGGGACCCAGTACTTC	CSASGTSGEGTQYF
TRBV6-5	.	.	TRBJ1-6	TGTGCCAGCGCCTGCACCCCTCACTTT	CASACTPHF
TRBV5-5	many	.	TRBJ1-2	TGTGCCAGCAGCGTGGGGACACCACGAGGCTATGGCTACACCTTC	CASSVGTPRGYGYTF
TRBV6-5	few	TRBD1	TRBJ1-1	TGTGCCAGCAGTTACTCGATCAGGGGGGACACTGAAGCTTTCTTT	CASSYSIRGDTEAFF
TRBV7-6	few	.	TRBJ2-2	TGTGCCAGCAGCCACTCCGGGACAATTGACACCGGGGAGCTGTTTTTT	CASSHSGTIDTGELFF
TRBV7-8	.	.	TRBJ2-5	TGTGCCAGCAGCTTACCGCGCCGCCAAGAGACCCAGTACTTC	CASSLPRRQETQYF
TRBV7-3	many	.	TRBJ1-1	TGTGCCAGCAGCCCCCGGGGCTCGGGCACTGAAGCTTTCTTT	CASSPRGSGTEAFF
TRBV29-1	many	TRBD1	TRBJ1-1	TGCAGCGTACAGGGGTTCATGAACACTGAAGCTTTCTTT	CSVQGFMNTEAFF
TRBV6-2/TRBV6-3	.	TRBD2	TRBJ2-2	TGTGCCAGCAGTTACACGGGACTAGCTTGGAACACCGGGGAGCTGTTTTTT	CASSYTGLAWNTGELFF